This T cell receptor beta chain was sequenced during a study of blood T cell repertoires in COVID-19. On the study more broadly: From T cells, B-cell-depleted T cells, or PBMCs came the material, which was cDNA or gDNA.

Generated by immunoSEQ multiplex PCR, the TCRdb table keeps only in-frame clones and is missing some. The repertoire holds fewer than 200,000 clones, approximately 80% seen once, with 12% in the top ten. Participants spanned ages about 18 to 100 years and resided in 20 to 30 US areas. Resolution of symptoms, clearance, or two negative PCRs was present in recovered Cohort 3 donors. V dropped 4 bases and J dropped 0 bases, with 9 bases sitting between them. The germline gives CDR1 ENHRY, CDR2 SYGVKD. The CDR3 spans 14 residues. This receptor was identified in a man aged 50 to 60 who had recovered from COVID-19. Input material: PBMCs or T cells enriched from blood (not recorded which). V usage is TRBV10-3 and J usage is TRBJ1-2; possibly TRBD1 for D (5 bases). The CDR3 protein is CAISGEGSNYGYTF. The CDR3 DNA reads TGTGCCATCAGTGGGGAGGGGTCTAACTATGGCTACACCTTC.